The rows below give T cell receptor beta chains drawn from one sample of a study of PD-1 blockade in classical Hodgkin lymphoma. Measured with immunoSEQ multiplex PCR; TCRdb has only the in-frame clones, and not every one. Altogether 84,000 or so clones are present, about 93% being singletons, with the ten largest covering about 2.7%. The sample consisted of peripheral blood mononuclear cells (PBMCs), taken before the second cycle of nivolumab. The receptor set was obtained from a human donor with classical Hodgkin lymphoma. CDR3s include the opening cysteine and the closing phenylalanine or tryptophan. The D gene is left open where the match is weak. Size tells how often a clone was seen (once, few, many) or the class of an expanded clone, and some rows leave it out.

J	size	V	D	CDR3	DNA
TRBJ1-5	NA	TRBV6-4	NA	CASSEQGRGSQHF	TGTGCCAGCAGTGAGCAGGGACGGGGTAGCCAGCATTTT
TRBJ1-6	NA	TRBV6-1	NA	CASVRVLNSPLHF	TGTGCCAGCGTCCGTGTCTTAAATTCACCCCTCCACTTT
TRBJ1-2	once	TRBV5-1	TRBD1	CASSPELGTGIRYTF	TGCGCCAGCAGCCCCGAATTGGGGACAGGGATCCGCTACACCTTC
TRBJ2-5	once	TRBV11-2	TRBD2	CASSEVAGTWETQYF	TGTGCCAGCAGCGAAGTAGCGGGGACCTGGGAGACCCAGTACTTC
TRBJ2-1	NA	TRBV7-9	TRBD2	CASSLAAVAGAPFF	TGTGCCAGCAGCTTAGCCGCGGTGGCGGGAGCCCCGTTCTTC
TRBJ1-1	NA	TRBV2	TRBD1	CARWDRENTEAFF	TGTGCCAGGTGGGACAGGGAGAACACTGAAGCTTTCTTT
TRBJ2-7	NA	TRBV19	NA	CASSIVQVPFSYEQYF	TGTGCCAGTAGTATTGTCCAGGTCCCCTTCTCCTACGAGCAGTACTTC
TRBJ1-1	NA	TRBV6-6	NA	CASSYIELFQGTEAFF	TGTGCCAGCAGTTACATAGAGCTCTTTCAGGGGACTGAAGCTTTCTTT
TRBJ1-1	NA	TRBV6-5	NA	CASSPYRGANTEAFF	TGTGCCAGCAGTCCCTATCGGGGGGCGAACACTGAAGCTTTCTTT
TRBJ2-3	once	TRBV9	TRBD2	CASSVGLAGVADTQYF	TGTGCCAGCAGCGTAGGGCTAGCGGGAGTAGCAGATACGCAGTATTTT
TRBJ2-3	NA	TRBV25-1	NA	CASSTDTQYF	TGTGCCAGCAGCACAGATACGCAGTATTTT
TRBJ2-2	NA	TRBV5-1	NA	CASRRVTGDNTGELFF	TGCGCCAGCAGGAGGGTTACAGGAGATAACACCGGGGAGCTGTTTTTT
TRBJ2-7	NA	TRBV27	NA	CASSNFRRETYEQYF	TGTGCCAGCAGTAATTTTCGACGGGAGACCTACGAGCAGTACTTC
TRBJ2-5	NA	TRBV11-3	NA	CASSSGSTESQYF	TGTGCCAGCAGCTCCGGGAGCACGGAGTCCCAGTACTTC
TRBJ2-1	NA	TRBV5-5	NA	CASSLPTRRSGDEQFF	TGTGCCAGCAGCCTTCCTACTAGGCGGAGTGGGGATGAGCAGTTCTTC
TRBJ2-2	NA	TRBV19	TRBD1	CASSIVRGLTVAGELFF	TGTGCCAGTAGTATCGTCAGGGGGCTCACGGTGGCCGGGGAGCTGTTTTTT
TRBJ1-2	few	TRBV28	TRBD1	CASRKGQDLGYTF	TGTGCCAGCAGGAAGGGACAGGATCTGGGCTACACCTTC
TRBJ2-2	NA	TRBV2	NA	CASSRDFLRELFF	TGTGCCAGCAGTCGGGACTTTCTGAGGGAGCTGTTTTTT
TRBJ2-7	NA	TRBV5-1	TRBD1	CASKRDRGYEQYF	TGCGCCAGCAAGCGGGACAGGGGCTACGAGCAGTACTTC
TRBJ2-1	NA	TRBV19	NA	CASSAWTLEDEQFF	TGTGCCAGTAGTGCGTGGACCCTGGAGGATGAGCAGTTCTTC
TRBJ2-5	NA	TRBV7-9	NA	CASSLLWRLQETQYF	TGTGCCAGCAGCTTATTATGGAGGTTACAAGAGACCCAGTACTTC
TRBJ2-3	once	TRBV7-6	NA	CASSLVGGLDMGTQYF	TGTGCCAGCAGCTTAGTCGGGGGGCTAGATATGGGTACGCAGTATTTT